This T cell receptor (beta chain) was documented in a study of control samples from healthy donors and cancer patients. Libraries were prepared by immunoSEQ multiplex PCR; TCRdb keeps only in-frame clonotypes and omits some of them. The repertoire holds 140,000 to 150,000 clones, with roughly nine tenths as singletons. The CDR3 contains 16 residues. Germline assignment: CDR1 SGHRS and CDR2 YFSETQ. Trimming removed 2 bases from V and 1 base from J; junction bases left unmatched: 4. This chain connects TRBV5-1 to TRBJ2-1; the match to TRBD2 covers 9 bases. Sequenced sample: blood. The TCR comes from a man in his thirties or forties in good health. The CDR3: CASSFERGDSYNEQFF. CDR3 bases: TGCGCCAGCAGCTTCGAGCGGGGGGATTCCTACAATGAGCAGTTCTTC.